The 17 T cell receptor beta chains reported below all come from one sample, sequenced in a study of T cell responses to AZD1222 COVID-19 vaccine. Profiling relied on immunoSEQ multiplex PCR, and the TCRdb table lists in-frame clones only, not all of them. Among over 85,000 clones, around 88% were seen once, and the ten largest hold approximately 7%. Sequencing used peripheral blood, obtained on day 0 of AZD1222 vaccination. Receptors originate from an adult in good health.

The chain links TRBV2 to TRBJ2-1, with unresolved D. The CDR3 spans 16 residues. V was pared by 5 bases and J by 5 bases, with 19 bases between. Germline lookup yields CDR1 SNHLY and CDR2 FYNNEI. The CDR3 spells CASSWILRRRNNEQFF. CDR3 nucleotide sequence: TGTGCCAGCAGTTGGATACTTCGTCGTAGGAACAATGAGCAGTTCTTC.

V is TRBV11-3 and J is TRBJ2-1; TRBD2 agrees at 7 bases. The J segment lost 0 bases and the V segment lost 5 bases, leaving 10 bases of the junction unmatched. This CDR3 is 17 amino acids long. Germline values: CDR1 SGHNT, CDR2 YENEEA. DNA of the CDR3: TGTGCCAGCAGCCCTGCGGGGTGGGGGGGCTCCTACAATGAGCAGTTCTTC. Protein: CASSPAGWGGSYNEQFF.

V and J are TRBV18 and TRBJ2-7, with TRBD2 matching 12 bases. Germline V gives CDR1 KGHSH, CDR2 LQKENI. V lost 2 bases to trimming and J lost 6 bases; unmatched junction nucleotides: 5. The CDR3 consists of 15 residues. CDR3 DNA sequence: TGTGCCAGCTCACCAGGACTAGCGGGATGGAGCGAGCAGTACTTC. Protein: CASSPGLAGWSEQYF.

The chain has TRBV6-5 and TRBJ2-7, with D unresolved. Germline loops: CDR1 MNHEY, CDR2 SVGAGI. The CDR3 length is 16 residues. Trimming pared 4 bases from V and 0 bases from J, leaving 16 bases between. This chain's CDR3 is CASSSPRHGRSYEQYF. DNA for the CDR3: TGTGCCAGCAGTTCGCCAAGGCACGGACGCTCCTACGAGCAGTACTTC.

The chain is built from TRBV6-5 and TRBJ1-1; tentative D call: TRBD1 (5 bases). The germline V gene encodes CDR1 MNHEY and CDR2 SVGAGI. The CDR3 length is 13 residues. Trimming took off 4 bases at V and 3 bases at J, with 9 bases between the two ends. The CDR3 protein is CASSSPGYTEAFF. Written as DNA, the CDR3 is TGTGCCAGCAGTTCCCCAGGGTACACTGAAGCTTTCTTT.

The count of this clone is one. The rearrangement uses TRBV2 and TRBJ2-1; TRBD2 matches at 8 bases. The V and J ends lost 7 bases and 5 bases, in that order; junction bases with no gene match: 7. The CDR3 covers 14 residues. Germline values: CDR1 SNHLY, CDR2 FYNNEI. CDR3 nucleotide sequence: TGTGCCAGCATGGGCGGGAGGCGACACAATGAGCAGTTCTTC. Amino acids: CASMGGRRHNEQFF.

The rearrangement joins TRBV6-2 or TRBV6-3 to TRBJ2-5; 10 nucleotides line up with TRBD2. The CDR3 covers 15 residues. In germline, CDR1 is MNHEY, CDR2 SVGEGT. V was pared by 0 bases and J by 6 bases, with 4 bases of the junction left unmatched. This chain's CDR3 is CASSYSTSGTQTQYF. The CDR3 DNA is TGTGCCAGCAGTTACTCTACTAGCGGGACCCAGACCCAGTACTTC.

V gene TRBV11-1 combines with J gene TRBJ2-5; D not certain. CDR1 is SGHAT and CDR2 is FQDESV in the germline V gene (reference sequence). The CDR3 length is 14 residues. V lost 1 base and J lost 1, with 7 bases in between. CDR3 sequence: CASSLGRTQETQYF. In DNA, the CDR3 is TGTGCCAGCAGCTTAGGACGGACCCAAGAGACCCAGTACTTC.

The chain combines TRBV9 with TRBJ2-2; D not certain. The CDR3 runs 14 residues. Per germline, CDR1 SGDLS and CDR2 YYNGEE. V was trimmed by 4 bases and J by 4 bases, leaving 11 bases between them. The CDR3 spells CASSLGSATGELFF. The CDR3 nucleotides read TGTGCCAGCAGCCTCGGGTCGGCCACCGGGGAGCTGTTTTTT.

V is TRBV6-5 and J is TRBJ1-3, with 8 bases matching TRBD1. Germline-derived CDR1 and CDR2 are MNHEY and SVGAGI. The CDR3 contains 15 residues. J lost 2 bases, V lost 6 bases, and 6 bases had no gene match. The CDR3 DNA reads TGTGCCAGCAGACGTATACAGGGGGCTGGAAACACCATATATTTT. The encoded protein is CASRRIQGAGNTIYF.

This clone came up once. This chain joins TRBV6-5 and TRBJ1-4, with TRBD1 as a possible D gene (5 bases). This CDR3 is 15 amino acids long. Between the trimmed V and J ends, which lost 6 bases and 7 bases, there was a span of 18 bases. The germline gives CDR1 MNHEY, CDR2 SVGAGI. The chain's CDR3 is CASSGLGPGGEKLFF. The CDR3 coding sequence is TGTGCCAGCAGCGGACTCGGGCCGGGGGGTGAAAAACTGTTTTTT.

This chain joins TRBV18 and TRBJ1-4, with TRBD1 identical over 7 bases. There are 17 residues in the CDR3. With V trimmed by 1 base and J by 5 bases, 10 bases remained unmatched. In germline, CDR1 is KGHSH, CDR2 LQKENI. The CDR3 DNA is TGTGCCAGCTCACCACGACAGGGCCATCACAGGAATGAAAAACTGTTTTTT. Translated: CASSPRQGHHRNEKLFF.

This rearrangement joins TRBV2 to TRBJ2-7; TRBD1 agrees at 7 bases. V dropped 4 bases and J dropped 3; count of bases not matched to a gene: 6. The CDR3 covers 14 residues. Germline lookup yields CDR1 SNHLY and CDR2 FYNNEI. The CDR3 spells CASSGRTGLYEQYF. The CDR3 bases are TGTGCCAGCAGTGGGAGGACAGGACTCTACGAGCAGTACTTC.

The rearrangement links TRBV19 to TRBJ2-1; 11 bases align to TRBD1. With 1 base clipped from V and 8 bases from J, the junction kept 13 bases outside the gene matches. The V gene's germline CDR1 is LNHDA and CDR2 SQIVND (reference sequence). CDR3 size: 18 residues. The CDR3 sequence: CASSIAGQGASNVYEQFF. CDR3 nucleotide sequence: TGTGCCAGTAGTATAGCAGGACAGGGGGCTTCAAATGTGTATGAGCAGTTCTTC.

The chain joins TRBV4-3 to TRBJ1-2; D is unclear. V shed 4 bases and J shed 0 bases, with 12 bases lying between them. Germline V gene data show CDR1 as LGHNA and CDR2 as YSLEER. The CDR3 covers 15 residues. CDR3 protein: CASSPPGSANYGYTF. The CDR3 nucleotides are TGCGCCAGCAGCCCCCCCGGTAGCGCTAACTATGGCTACACCTTC.

The sample holds a few counts of this clone. The V gene is TRBV2, the J gene TRBJ1-1; TRBD1 agrees at 7 bases. Germline V gene lookup returns CDR1 SNHLY and CDR2 FYNNEI. CDR3 size: 14 residues. Trimming removed 6 bases from V and 1 base from J; junction bases left unmatched: 5. DNA of the CDR3: TGTGCCAGCAGGCCGGGACAGCCGAACACTGAAGCTTTCTTT. This translates into CASRPGQPNTEAFF.

This chain joins TRBV6-1 and TRBJ1-1; TRBD1 aligns across 7 bases. The germline V gene encodes CDR1 MNHNS and CDR2 SASEGT. V was clipped by 3 bases and J by 5 bases; unmatched bases: 12. The CDR3 is 16 residues long. CDR3 nucleotide sequence: TGTGCCAGCAGTGAGCGGGTTACAGGGGCTGGGACTGAAGCTTTCTTT. Its translation is CASSERVTGAGTEAFF.